The T cell receptor (beta chain) described here comes from a study of shared clonotypes between healthy human individuals. With regard to this clone: Its antigen remains unknown.

Study results and limitations: Only blood was sampled; tissue repertoires likely differ.

Per the study methods: Filtering differed since immunoSEQ provided only junctions, with no quality scores. Sequencing used immunoSEQ multiplex PCR; TCRdb keeps in-frame clones, though not all of them. The V and J calls and clone size come from that table; D and trimming were worked out from the DNA. The table shows about 510,000 clones, with approximately 79% occurring only once. The CDR3 runs 14 residues. Deletions cut 3 bases from V and 4 bases from J, with 12 bases between. Looked up from germline, CDR1 is SGHAT and CDR2 is FQNNGV. This chain joins TRBV11-2 and TRBJ1-1; unclear D gene. The sequence derives from a woman in her thirties or forties in good health. Some clones in this sample may be carry-over from other donors' samples. The source material was PBMCs. CDR3 coding DNA: TGTGCCAGCAGCTTGCAAGAGGGCGGCACTGAAGCTTTCTTT. Amino acids: CASSLQEGGTEAFF.